A single T cell receptor beta chain is shown here with its context. This CDR3 is 16 amino acids long. Trimming removed 2 bases from V and 2 bases from J; junction bases left unmatched: 5. Germline loops: CDR1 SGHRS, CDR2 YFSETQ. This sample stems from a study of blood T cell repertoires in COVID-19. Study background: Samples of COVID-19 (acute and convalescent) were obtained from the United States, Italy and Spain. Sample material is recorded as cDNA or gDNA derived from T cells, B-cell-depleted T cells, or PBMCs.

In the original analysis: Counts of nucleated cells, estimated from reference gene primer amplification, were obtained. The data were produced by immunoSEQ multiplex PCR, yet TCRdb's version contains in-frame clones alone and is incomplete. V and J calls plus clone size are reproduced from that table; the DNA served to infer D and trimming. The data hold fewer than 120,000 clones, with about 85% observed a single time. The chain couples TRBV5-1 to TRBJ2-3; 10 bases agree with TRBD2. The TCR originated in a human donor in a cohort sampled during active COVID-19. The specimen sequenced was peripheral blood. CDR3 bases: TGCGCCAGCAGCTTCACTAGCGGGGCGAACACAGATACGCAGTATTTT. Its translation: CASSFTSGANTDTQYF.